This T cell receptor (beta chain) came from a study of cytomegalovirus exposure and HLA in healthy donors (dated by TCRdb to 2017 to 2019). Background on the whole study: In an earlier analysis of under 600 of the donors, approximately 260 Gb of sequence data and approximately 100 million unique TCR beta sequences from approximately 180 million T cells were reported. Roughly 300 gigabases of sequencing data and approximately 84 million unique TCR sequences were included in an early release covering about 700 HLA-typed donors. Of the 398 genotyped donors, around 81% fell in the genetic ancestry cluster associated with self-reported Caucasian donors. The study was designed to test whether signatures of past pathogen exposure could be identified by cataloging public T cell receptors. The study profiled the T cell repertoires of some 610 subjects by immunosequencing and related them to cytomegalovirus serostatus. Besides the first cohort of approximately 670 subjects, a separate validation cohort made up of some 110 different subjects was used. The study combined high-throughput TCR immunosequencing, statistical association of individual TCRs with disease status, and machine learning to predict cytomegalovirus infection status. A later analysis re-analyzed previously published TCR beta repertoires from approximately 700 donors and added high-resolution HLA genotyping to study TCR occurrence patterns. Rather than using new phenotypic data, the later analysis identified candidate immune exposures from TCR beta sequences and from how often those sequences occurred across donors. An earlier analysis of approximately 580 of the donors used high-throughput TCR beta sequencing to judge whether each TCR beta V gene segment behaved as functional or pseudogenic. Alongside the repertoire data, information on donor age, sex, ethnicity and CMV serostatus was compiled. A later genetic analysis took genome-wide SNP genotypes for about three fifths of the 666 donors and used that subset as a discovery cohort. All discovery cohort repertoires had been generated using a single sequencing platform. Class I and class II HLA loci were covered by the typing at four-digit resolution. Typing coverage varied by locus: roughly 620-640 donors for A, B, C, DRB1 and DQB1; approximately 500 for DQA1; more than 600 for DPA1; approximately 450 for DPB1. Roughly five DR-DQ haplotypes were treated as single units for association and clustering because of strong linkage in the cohort. Among over 350 genotyped donors of the cohort, an average of approximately 240,000 unique TCR beta nucleotide sequences were sequenced per donor, around 18% of them non-productive.

The cohort was made up of 500 to 800 healthy bone marrow donors. At the time of sampling, all cohort members were nominally healthy, though unrecorded immune exposures were likely present. The donor tested CMV seronegative and was one of the 352 seronegative cohort members. A peripheral blood sample was provided by each donor, and peripheral blood mononuclear cells were used for TCR beta sequencing. Genomic DNA was extracted from the blood cell samples with the Qiagen DNeasy Blood Extraction Kit. What the work shows at the level of the full study, not this receptor alone: Correlated functional status among segregating V segments might be attributable to linkage disequilibrium, but an unknown experimental factor could not be ruled out. A further reported finding was that TCR beta sequences accurately predicted the HLA-A and HLA-B alleles for most subjects in the first cohort. A group of highly shared sequence variants was considered likely to be a technical artifact of the sequencing pipeline. Because the 87-base-pair reads could not distinguish some IMGT-functional V segments, including TRBV6-2 and TRBV6-3, those segments were excluded. HLA typing was unavailable for some donors at each locus, so association tests used only the typed subset. A later genetic analysis reported fewer N-insertions in productive TCRs among donors in an Asian-associated ancestry cluster than the roughly 700-donor mean. Compared with equally common non-associated chains, HLA-associated TCR beta chains in a later analysis were more clonally expanded and had lower generation probabilities. Immune exposure information for the cohort was limited to CMV serostatus. When HLA alleles, especially DR and DQ, strongly co-occurred, attributing TCR associations to individual alleles was difficult. In the study, some 160 TCR beta chains were listed as associated with cytomegalovirus. The earlier analysis of some 560 of the donors excluded roughly 17 rarely observed V segments, including chromosome 9 orphons, because counts were too low. In a later genetic analysis, a missense DCLRE1C variant was associated with V-gene and J-gene trimming of TCR beta chains, and the association was replicated in an independent cohort. In vitro tests confirmed that a few of the cytomegalovirus-associated TCR beta chains recognize cytomegalovirus antigens. In both the original and validation cohorts, the classifier was reported to diagnose cytomegalovirus status with high specificity and sensitivity. Across donors, most TCR sequences were observed very rarely, whereas some public TCRs were present in many individuals. In this cohort, only TCR beta chains were sequenced, and detectable features were limited by the absence of alpha or paired-chain data. A later analysis reported that several top co-occurrence clusters appeared linked to parvovirus B19, influenza, CMV and Epstein-Barr virus. The presence/absence analyses assumed that sequencing depth was roughly uniform across donors, and that assumption may not be true. In a later analysis, 15,000 to 20,000 TCR beta sequences were associated with specific HLA alleles at a false discovery rate of 0.05. An earlier analysis of roughly 570 of the donors showed that most TCR beta V segments appeared in productive rearrangements either about 87% or about 30% of the time, which broadly matched IMGT annotations. A later analysis found that TCR association rates varied across HLA loci, with DRB1 alleles showing the most associated TCRs and HLA-C alleles the fewest. Most CMV-associated TCR beta chains appeared to be HLA-restricted in a later analysis, and the HLA associations seemed to be driven largely by CMV exposure. It was suggested by the authors that the approach could potentially be generalized to other disease states and immunological phenotypes.

In regard to this clone: The clone's antigen remains unknown. No clone much larger than this one lies a single base away; base qualities are absent.

Inclusive of the bounding cysteine and phenylalanine, the CDR3 is 14 residues long. CDR3 DNA is the only sequence kept; it has 42 bases, read in frame from the first base. Based on the germline V gene (reference sequence), the CDR1 and CDR2 sequences are SGHNT and YYREEE. The junction shows trimming of 4 bases on V and 5 bases on J, plus 15 bases between the germline ends. The library was produced with the immunoSEQ multiplex PCR assay. A mixture of 60 forward primers for TCR Vbeta segments and 13 reverse primers for TCR Jbeta segments was used in the multiplex PCR. The CDR3 region of rearranged TCR beta genes was amplified from genomic DNA with a multiplex PCR assay. On the Illumina HiSeq System, the amplified TCR beta libraries were sequenced as 87-base-pair reads. The published analysis was carried out like this. A later analysis counted some 74 million unique TCR beta chains across the 666 repertoires, and 10 million to 12 million of these chains were shared by at least two donors. A nearest-neighbor algorithm error-corrected the raw reads and collapsed the reads into unique sequences, merging closely related sequences to remove PCR and sequencing errors. To assign V, D and J gene segments, CDR3 sequences were aligned to IMGT reference sequences. For a sequence to be retained, at least a six-nucleotide match to both a V gene segment and a J gene segment was required. Rearrangements were classified as productive when the CDR3 lacked stop codons and remained in frame with V and J, and all other rearrangements were classified as non-productive. Following IMGT convention, CDR3 was defined as the stretch from the second conserved V-encoded cysteine up to the conserved J-encoded phenylalanine. The earlier analysis of 550 to 650 of the donors excluded any sequence lacking an unambiguous match to a single V gene segment. In an earlier analysis of a few hundred of the donors, a V segment was called functional when productive rearrangements were above 56.7%, and segregating when the standard deviation between donors exceeded 5%. A statistical classification framework was built to diagnose cytomegalovirus status from the catalog of TCR beta chain sequences. V and J gene assignment, in a later analysis, came from comparing TCR nucleotide sequences with IMGT/GENE-DB human TR gene sequences. A later analysis assigned CDR3 sequences and most-parsimonious VDJ recombination scenarios with the TCRdist pipeline. In a later analysis, each TCR beta chain was defined by its CDR3 amino acid sequence together with its V-gene family, and reads lacking a unique V-gene family were excluded. As a way to deal with suspected cross-contamination and a sequencing artifact, a later analysis dropped approximately 590 nucleotide sequences that were highly shared and had low generation probability. A later analysis calculated a clonal expansion index for each public chain from normalized within-repertoire ranks of inferred template counts. In a later analysis, generation probabilities were computed using a VDJ recombination model fitted to out-of-frame rearrangements, and the results were checked against IGoR. Hypergeometric tests were used in a later analysis to score TCR-TCR, TCR-HLA and TCR-CMV co-occurrence, with a repertoire-size bias correction applied to the TCR pairs. To estimate false discovery rates, a later analysis permuted the HLA or CMV assignments 20 times. In a later analysis, co-occurring TCRs were grouped using DBSCAN, with TCRdist sequence similarity added in when clustering inside HLA-allele-positive subsets. Repertoires with fewer than 30,000 or more than 120,000 public chains, plus five repertoires with anomalous nucleotide sharing, were excluded from co-occurrence clustering. The clones in this table, taken by TCRdb from immuneACCESS, are in-frame only. Not every clone is retained; where verified, under half of the shortfall comes from an unresolved V gene, and the cause of the rest is unknown. The D gene and trimming were derived from the DNA, and the V and J assignments and clone size from that table. Here the sample has around 200,000 clones; roughly 79% occur a single time. The top ten hold 1.9% of the sample.

The rearranged chain carries TRBV5-4 and TRBJ2-5, with TRBD2 tentatively as D gene (6 bases match). The TCR sequence derives from a man aged 25 to 45 in good health and CMV-seronegative. Sequenced sample: PBMCs. The CDR3 sequence is CASSPGSGLETQYF. The DNA is TGTGCCAGCAGCCCAGGATCGGGACTGGAGACCCAGTACTTC.